Detailed here is one T cell receptor (beta chain). What it recognizes is unknown. The data were taken from a study of cytomegalovirus exposure and HLA in healthy donors. Study-level points and caveats: Researchers counted 180 or so TCR beta chains as cytomegalovirus-associated.

Vbeta (60) and Jbeta (13) primers were used in the PCR. Per the study methods: An analysis performed later counted roughly 79 million unique TCR beta chains (roughly 11 million of them shared). TCRdb's copy holds only in-frame clones and misses some; the assay was immunoSEQ multiplex PCR. V, J and clone size derive from that table, while D and trimming were established from the DNA sequence. The data contain a few hundred thousand clones, 72% of them singletons. The sequence derives from a female donor in good health and CMV-seronegative. Specimen: PBMCs.

The CDR3 loop reads CASSPRTLGSYNEQFF. In DNA, the CDR3 is TGTGCCAGCAGCCCAAGGACACTCGGCTCCTACAATGAGCAGTTCTTC. The chain uses TRBV11-3 and TRBJ2-1; maybe TRBD1 (5 bases). Germline CDR1 reads SGHNT; CDR2 reads YENEEA. The CDR3 has 16 amino acids. V was trimmed by 5 bases and J by 0 bases, leaving 14 bases between them.